The entry below gives a single TCR beta chain sequence along with its context. Those who participated ranged in age from roughly 18 to 100 years and resided in 20 to 25 US areas. Each participant's cohort was designated according to participant-reported clinical history. Original processing methods: Cell counts per sample came from amplifying reference gene primers. Assay: immunoSEQ multiplex PCR; the TCRdb copy retains only in-frame clones and omits some. The V and J calls and clone size come from that table; D and trimming were worked out from the DNA. The sample contains about 190,000 clones, 65% to 85% of which appear only once. The data are from a study of blood T cell repertoires in COVID-19. Study-level information: The cDNA or gDNA used as material had been derived from T cells, B-cell-depleted T cells, or PBMCs.

The receptor was isolated from a woman younger than 45 who had been exposed to COVID-19. The source material was PBMCs or T cells enriched from blood (not recorded which).

The CDR3 bases are TGTGCCAGCAGCTCAAGGCGGACACTTGGAAACACCATATATTTT. It translates to CASSSRRTLGNTIYF. The chain employs TRBV7-9 and TRBJ1-3; D perhaps matches TRBD1 (5 bases). CDR3 length: 15 residues. The germline gives CDR1 SEHNR, CDR2 FQNEAQ (reference sequence). V was cut by 4 bases and J by 3 bases, with 13 bases left in between.